This TCR beta chain came from a study of blood T cell repertoires in COVID-19 (dated by TCRdb to the early 2020s). Describing the broader study: Samples covering the acute and convalescent phases of COVID-19 were provided by collaborators in the United States, Italy and Spain. The material from the prospective study consisted of cDNA or gDNA derived from T cells, B-cell-depleted T cells, or PBMCs. Deeply sampled blood TCRbeta repertoires from subjects exposed to, actively infected with, or recovered from COVID-19 were included in the dataset. The repertoires were released in a freely available public database meant as a resource for research on the immune response to SARS-CoV-2. Samples came from the ongoing ImmuneRACE study (first 160 participants) plus 1,254 subjects from 6 global collaborators. Nearly every sample came with metadata listing a de-identified subject ID, COVID-19 status, age in years and sex. Where available, HLA class I and class II types were taken from metadata supplied by the sample provider and were not determined by assay-based typing. General findings and caveats noted by the study authors: The amount of clinical and demographic metadata varied by source and participant and was provided uncurated.

Cut back by 4 bases and 4 bases, the V and J ends lie 14 bases apart. As encoded in the germline V gene (reference sequence), CDR1 is SGHKS while CDR2 is YYEKEE. The cysteine opens and the phenylalanine closes a CDR3 of 14 amino acids. Only the CDR3 portion is preserved as DNA: 42 bases, with reading frame beginning at the first base. Collaborating institutions collected whole blood in K2EDTA tubes following their own protocols. For TCRbeta analysis, collaborators shipped samples as frozen whole blood, isolated PBMCs, or DNA extracted from either of those sample types. Turning to this clone: Its antigen remains undetermined. There are no base qualities to consult, and no much larger clone falls within one base.

The immunoSEQ Assay, a bias-controlled multiplex PCR, was used to amplify TCRbeta CDR3 regions from genomic DNA. In the paper's pipeline: The number of nucleated cells in each sample was estimated by amplification of reference gene primers within the assay. To quantify the absolute abundance of each unique TCRbeta CDR3 rearrangement, sequence reads were collapsed and filtered. Productive Simpson clonality was computed per sample as the square root of Simpson's diversity index over productive rearrangements. TCRdb took over this immuneACCESS table, retaining in-frame rearrangements with V and J assigned. Such tables are incomplete; in checked studies, under half of the missing clones stem from an unresolved V gene, and the remainder is unexplained. V and J calls plus clone size are reproduced from that table; the DNA served to infer D and trimming. This sample gives under 250,000 clones in total; around 84% of them show up just once. The leading ten clones occupy around 13% of the sample.

The clonotype comes from a human donor in a cohort sampled during active COVID-19. The chain was built from TRBV5-5 and TRBJ1-2, and TRBD1 may be the D gene, going by 5 matching bases. The specimen was peripheral blood. The sequenced DNA: TGTGCCAGCAGCCCAGATTCGGGGGGCTATGGCTACACCTTC. Its translation reads: CASSPDSGGYGYTF.